This entry is about one T cell receptor (beta chain). The germline V gene encodes CDR1 SGHNT and CDR2 YYREEE (reference sequence). The CDR3 consists of 13 residues. The V end was cut by 0 bases, the J end by 7 bases, with 10 bases between. Sequencing was performed with immunoSEQ multiplex PCR; in TCRdb, only in-frame clones are kept and a portion is missing. Among about 62,000 clones listed, around 90% were seen once. These data come from a study of blood T cell repertoires in COVID-19. For the study at large: In each case, the material was cDNA or gDNA derived from T cells, B-cell-depleted T cells, or PBMCs.

This receptor was obtained from a man between 65 and 85 years old with acute or convalescent COVID-19. This rearrangement joins TRBV5-4 to TRBJ1-1; D is unresolved. Sequenced input: peripheral blood. CDR3 loop: CASSLAGALEAFF. DNA of the CDR3: TGTGCCAGCAGCTTGGCAGGTGCCCTTGAAGCTTTCTTT.